These T cell receptor beta chains were read from a single sample in a study of T cells in Graves' hyperthyroidism and ophthalmopathy. Each CDR3 protein is one row after TCRdb ran MiXCR on the multiplex PCR reads. The top ten hold more than 30% of the sample, which has hundreds of thousands of distinct CDR3 sequences, about 20% seen once. Material for sequencing was blood. These TCRs come from a man aged 25-40 years with Graves' ophthalmopathy. Both conserved end residues are part of each CDR3. The D gene is left open where the match is weak. Size is omitted from some rows. Given values are once, few, many or a class for expanded clones.

V gene: TRBV27; J gene: TRBJ2-7; D gene: TRBD1; clone size: many; CDR3 protein: CASSLSGTGSYEQYF; CDR3 DNA: TGTGCCAGCAGTTTATCCGGGACAGGCTCCTACGAGCAGTACTTC
V gene: TRBV6-1; J gene: TRBJ2-1; D gene: -; clone size: many; CDR3 protein: CASSEANEQSSPPGEQFF; CDR3 DNA: TGTGCCAGCAGTGAAGCGAATGAACAATCCTCGCCCCCGGGTGAGCAGTTCTTC
V gene: TRBV29-1; J gene: TRBJ2-5; D gene: -; clone size: few; CDR3 protein: CSDADPDPQETQYF; CDR3 DNA: TGCAGCGACGCAGATCCAGATCCCCAAGAGACCCAGTACTTC
V gene: TRBV4-1; J gene: TRBJ2-2; D gene: -; clone size: -; CDR3 protein: CASSQEKGFTGELFF; CDR3 DNA: TGCGCCAGCAGCCAAGAGAAGGGGTTTACCGGGGAGCTGTTTTTT
V gene: TRBV5-1; J gene: TRBJ2-1; D gene: -; clone size: few; CDR3 protein: CASSTGPTIYNEQFF; CDR3 DNA: TGCGCCAGCAGCACGGGACCGACCATCTACAATGAGCAGTTCTTC
V gene: TRBV4-1; J gene: TRBJ2-5; D gene: TRBD2; clone size: -; CDR3 protein: CASRRLAGEGETQYF; CDR3 DNA: TGCGCCAGCAGGCGACTAGCGGGAGAGGGAGAGACCCAGTACTTC
V gene: TRBV28; J gene: TRBJ2-7; D gene: -; clone size: few; CDR3 protein: CASRPTDHQYEQYF; CDR3 DNA: TGTGCCAGCAGACCAACTGATCACCAGTACGAGCAGTACTTC
V gene: TRBV6-1; J gene: TRBJ1-4; D gene: -; clone size: few; CDR3 protein: CASSEGGRLNEKLFF; CDR3 DNA: TGTGCCAGCAGTGAAGGTGGGCGGCTTAATGAAAAACTGTTTTTT
V gene: TRBV2; J gene: TRBJ2-5; D gene: -; clone size: -; CDR3 protein: CASADASETQYF; CDR3 DNA: TGTGCCAGTGCGGACGCCTCTGAGACCCAGTACTTC
V gene: TRBV6-4; J gene: TRBJ2-7; D gene: -; clone size: few; CDR3 protein: CASSDQYEQYF; CDR3 DNA: TGTGCCAGCAGTGACCAGTACGAGCAGTACTTC
V gene: TRBV7-2; J gene: TRBJ2-4; D gene: TRBD1; clone size: -; CDR3 protein: CASSLGDRGHSKNIQYF; CDR3 DNA: TGTGCCAGCAGCTTAGGGGACAGGGGGCACTCCAAAAACATTCAGTACTTC
V gene: TRBV20-1; J gene: TRBJ1-5; D gene: -; clone size: few; CDR3 protein: CSARVAASNQPQHF; CDR3 DNA: TGCAGTGCTAGAGTGGCGGCTAGCAATCAGCCCCAGCATTTT
V gene: TRBV4-1; J gene: TRBJ2-7; D gene: -; clone size: few; CDR3 protein: CASSQGGLVPGEQYF; CDR3 DNA: TGCGCCAGCAGCCAGGGGGGTCTAGTCCCGGGCGAGCAGTACTTC
V gene: TRBV12-3/TRBV12-4; J gene: TRBJ2-3; D gene: -; clone size: -; CDR3 protein: CASSPGQTAHTQYF; CDR3 DNA: TGTGCCAGCAGTCCTGGACAGACAGCGCATACGCAGTATTTT
V gene: TRBV28; J gene: TRBJ1-5; D gene: -; clone size: once; CDR3 protein: CASSRFQQPQHF; CDR3 DNA: TGTGCCAGCAGCCGATTCCAGCAGCCCCAGCATTTT
V gene: TRBV3-1; J gene: TRBJ2-2; D gene: -; clone size: few; CDR3 protein: CASREGTSGELFF; CDR3 DNA: TGTGCCAGCAGAGAGGGAACGAGCGGGGAGCTGTTTTTT
V gene: TRBV28; J gene: TRBJ2-2; D gene: TRBD1; clone size: many; CDR3 protein: CASRTGGPNTGELFF; CDR3 DNA: TGTGCCAGCAGGACAGGGGGGCCTAACACCGGGGAGCTGTTTTTT
V gene: TRBV2; J gene: TRBJ1-5; D gene: TRBD1; clone size: -; CDR3 protein: CASTLQGASNQPQHF; CDR3 DNA: TGTGCCAGCACCCTCCAGGGGGCCAGCAATCAGCCCCAGCATTTT
V gene: TRBV7-9; J gene: TRBJ2-7; D gene: TRBD2; clone size: -; CDR3 protein: CASSSLRGRSSYEQYF; CDR3 DNA: TGTGCCAGCAGCTCCCTTCGCGGGAGAAGCTCCTACGAGCAGTACTTC
V gene: TRBV28; J gene: TRBJ1-5; D gene: -; clone size: few; CDR3 protein: CASSFQGLQPQHF; CDR3 DNA: TGTGCCAGCAGTTTTCAGGGGCTGCAGCCCCAGCATTTT
V gene: TRBV28; J gene: TRBJ1-5; D gene: -; clone size: many; CDR3 protein: CASSLGGRGENQPQHF; CDR3 DNA: TGTGCCAGCAGTTTAGGAGGTCGAGGGGAAAATCAGCCCCAGCATTTT
V gene: TRBV4-3; J gene: TRBJ1-1; D gene: -; clone size: -; CDR3 protein: CASNPQSVNTEAFF; CDR3 DNA: TGCGCCAGCAACCCCCAAAGTGTGAACACTGAAGCTTTCTTT
V gene: TRBV28; J gene: TRBJ2-4; D gene: -; clone size: few; CDR3 protein: CASSPGGEWGKNIQYF; CDR3 DNA: TGTGCCAGCAGTCCGGGCGGGGAGTGGGGCAAAAACATTCAGTACTTC
V gene: TRBV15; J gene: TRBJ1-1; D gene: -; clone size: -; CDR3 protein: CATSGKTGGTEAFF; CDR3 DNA: TGTGCCACCAGCGGAAAGACAGGCGGAACTGAAGCTTTCTTT
V gene: TRBV20-1; J gene: TRBJ2-7; D gene: TRBD1; clone size: many; CDR3 protein: CSADRDRGPYEQYF; CDR3 DNA: TGCAGTGCTGACCGGGACAGGGGGCCGTACGAGCAGTACTTC
V gene: TRBV2; J gene: TRBJ1-5; D gene: TRBD1; clone size: many; CDR3 protein: CASSEPGGPGNQPQHF; CDR3 DNA: TGTGCCAGCAGTGAACCAGGGGGCCCTGGCAATCAGCCCCAGCATTTT
V gene: TRBV5-1; J gene: TRBJ2-1; D gene: TRBD2; clone size: -; CDR3 protein: CASSLALPGLAGVRQSFF; CDR3 DNA: TGCGCCAGCAGCTTGGCCTTGCCGGGCCTAGCGGGAGTAAGGCAGTCGTTCTTC
V gene: TRBV28; J gene: TRBJ1-6; D gene: TRBD1; clone size: -; CDR3 protein: CASRLGSGTGMGVDSPLHF; CDR3 DNA: TGTGCCAGCCGTCTAGGCTCCGGGACAGGGATGGGTGTTGATTCACCCCTCCACTTT
V gene: TRBV5-6; J gene: TRBJ2-1; D gene: TRBD1; clone size: -; CDR3 protein: CASMGQGPYNEQFF; CDR3 DNA: TGTGCCAGCATGGGACAGGGGCCCTACAATGAGCAGTTCTTC
V gene: TRBV30; J gene: TRBJ1-2; D gene: -; clone size: many; CDR3 protein: CASREFYGYTF; CDR3 DNA: TGTGCCTCCCGTGAATTCTATGGCTACACCTTC
V gene: TRBV5-1; J gene: TRBJ2-5; D gene: TRBD2; clone size: -; CDR3 protein: CASRWPGLQETQYF; CDR3 DNA: TGCGCCAGCAGGTGGCCGGGACTACAAGAGACCCAGTACTTC
V gene: TRBV20-1; J gene: TRBJ2-1; D gene: -; clone size: -; CDR3 protein: CSASRPWGPMGRNEQFF; CDR3 DNA: TGCAGTGCTAGTAGGCCCTGGGGACCCATGGGGCGCAATGAGCAGTTCTTC
V gene: TRBV9; J gene: TRBJ2-7; D gene: -; clone size: -; CDR3 protein: CASSTHGGSYEQYF; CDR3 DNA: TGTGCCAGCAGCACTCACGGGGGCTCCTACGAGCAGTACTTC
V gene: TRBV6-1; J gene: TRBJ2-7; D gene: TRBD1; clone size: -; CDR3 protein: CASRRDRGHSYEQYF; CDR3 DNA: TGTGCCAGCAGACGCGACAGGGGCCACTCCTACGAGCAGTACTTC
V gene: TRBV19; J gene: TRBJ1-2; D gene: TRBD1; clone size: few; CDR3 protein: CASGQALDYGYTF; CDR3 DNA: TGTGCCAGCGGACAGGCCCTGGACTATGGCTACACCTTC